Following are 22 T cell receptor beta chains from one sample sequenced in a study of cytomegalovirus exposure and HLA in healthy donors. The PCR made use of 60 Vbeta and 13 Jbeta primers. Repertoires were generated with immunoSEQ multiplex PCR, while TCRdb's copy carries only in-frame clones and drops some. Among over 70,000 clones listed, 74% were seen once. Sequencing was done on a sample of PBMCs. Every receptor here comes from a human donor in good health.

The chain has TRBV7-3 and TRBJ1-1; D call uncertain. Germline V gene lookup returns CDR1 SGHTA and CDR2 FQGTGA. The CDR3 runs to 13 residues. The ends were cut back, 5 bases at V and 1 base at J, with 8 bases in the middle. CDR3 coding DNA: TGTGCCAGCAGCACCGAAGCGAACACTGAAGCTTTCTTT. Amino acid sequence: CASSTEANTEAFF.

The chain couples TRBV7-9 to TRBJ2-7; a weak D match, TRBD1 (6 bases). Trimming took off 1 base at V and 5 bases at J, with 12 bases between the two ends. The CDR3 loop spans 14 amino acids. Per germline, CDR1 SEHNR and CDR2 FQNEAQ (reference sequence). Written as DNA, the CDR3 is TGTGCCAGCAGCTTAGGGGCAGGGGTGGACGAGCAGTACTTC. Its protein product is CASSLGAGVDEQYF.

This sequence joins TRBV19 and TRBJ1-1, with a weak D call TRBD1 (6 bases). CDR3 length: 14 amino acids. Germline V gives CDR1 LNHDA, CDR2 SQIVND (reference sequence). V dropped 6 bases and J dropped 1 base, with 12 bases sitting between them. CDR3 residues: CASSEIQGNTEAFF. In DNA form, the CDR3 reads TGTGCCAGTAGCGAGATACAGGGGAACACTGAAGCTTTCTTT.

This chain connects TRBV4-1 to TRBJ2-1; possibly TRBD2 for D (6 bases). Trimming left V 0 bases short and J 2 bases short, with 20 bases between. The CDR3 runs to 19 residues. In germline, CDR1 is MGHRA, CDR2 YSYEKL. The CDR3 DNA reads TGCGCCAGCAGCCAAGATTCCCCCGCCGGAGGGAACCCCTACAATGAGCAGTTCTTC. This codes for CASSQDSPAGGNPYNEQFF.

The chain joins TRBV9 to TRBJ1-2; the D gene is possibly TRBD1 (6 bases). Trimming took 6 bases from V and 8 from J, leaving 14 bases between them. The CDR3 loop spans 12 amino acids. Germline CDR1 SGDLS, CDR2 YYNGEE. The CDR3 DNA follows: TGTGCCAGCACCCAGGGGAGGGACGGCTACACCTTC. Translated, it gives CASTQGRDGYTF.

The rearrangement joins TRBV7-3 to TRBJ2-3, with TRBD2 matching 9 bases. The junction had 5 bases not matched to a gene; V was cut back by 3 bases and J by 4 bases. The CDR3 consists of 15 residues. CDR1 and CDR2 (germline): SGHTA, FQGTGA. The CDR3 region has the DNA TGTGCCAGCAGCTTCGCGGGAGGGAGCGCAGATACGCAGTATTTT. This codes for CASSFAGGSADTQYF.

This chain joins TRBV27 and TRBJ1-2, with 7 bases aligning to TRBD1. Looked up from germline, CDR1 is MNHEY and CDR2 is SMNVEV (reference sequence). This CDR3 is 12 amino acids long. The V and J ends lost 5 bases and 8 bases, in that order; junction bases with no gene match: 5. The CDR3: CASSGQGEGYTF. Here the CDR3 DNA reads TGTGCCAGCAGTGGCCAGGGGGAGGGCTACACCTTC.

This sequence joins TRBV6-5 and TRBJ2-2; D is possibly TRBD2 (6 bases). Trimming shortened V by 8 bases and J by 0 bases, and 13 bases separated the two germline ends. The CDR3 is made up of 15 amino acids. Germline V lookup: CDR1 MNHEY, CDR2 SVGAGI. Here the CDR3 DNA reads TGTGCCAGCCGAGGGACTTCCGCGAACACCGGGGAGCTGTTTTTT. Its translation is CASRGTSANTGELFF.

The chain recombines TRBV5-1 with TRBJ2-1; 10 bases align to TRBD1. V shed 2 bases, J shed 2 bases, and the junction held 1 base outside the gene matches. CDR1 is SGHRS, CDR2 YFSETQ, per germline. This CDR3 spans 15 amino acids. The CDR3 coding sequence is TGCGCCAGCAGCTTCGGGACAGGGGCCTACAATGAGCAGTTCTTC. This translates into CASSFGTGAYNEQFF.

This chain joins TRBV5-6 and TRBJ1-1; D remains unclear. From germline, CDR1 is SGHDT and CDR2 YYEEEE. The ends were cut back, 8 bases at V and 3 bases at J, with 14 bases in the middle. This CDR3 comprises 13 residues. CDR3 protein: CASLRAGYTEAFF. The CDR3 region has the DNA TGTGCCAGTCTACGCGCGGGCTACACTGAAGCTTTCTTT.

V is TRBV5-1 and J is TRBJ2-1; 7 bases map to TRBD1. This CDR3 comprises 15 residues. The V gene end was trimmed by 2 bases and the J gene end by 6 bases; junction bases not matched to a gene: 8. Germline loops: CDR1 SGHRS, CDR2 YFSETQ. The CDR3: CASSFRQGTGNEQFF. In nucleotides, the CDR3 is TGCGCCAGCAGCTTTAGACAGGGAACGGGCAATGAGCAGTTCTTC.

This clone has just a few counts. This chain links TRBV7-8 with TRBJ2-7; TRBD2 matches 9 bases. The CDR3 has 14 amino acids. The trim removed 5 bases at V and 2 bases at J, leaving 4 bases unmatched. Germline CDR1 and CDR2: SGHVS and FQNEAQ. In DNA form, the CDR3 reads TGTGCCAGCAGCCCATTAGCGGGGGCCTACGAGCAGTACTTC. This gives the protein CASSPLAGAYEQYF.

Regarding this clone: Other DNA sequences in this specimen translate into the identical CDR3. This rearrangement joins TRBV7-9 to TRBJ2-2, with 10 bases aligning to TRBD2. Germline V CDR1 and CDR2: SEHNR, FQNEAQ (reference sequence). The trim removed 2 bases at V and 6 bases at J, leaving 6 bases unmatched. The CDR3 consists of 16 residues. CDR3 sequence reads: CASSLKTSGKAGELFF. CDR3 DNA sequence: TGTGCCAGCAGCTTAAAAACTAGCGGGAAGGCCGGGGAGCTGTTTTTT.

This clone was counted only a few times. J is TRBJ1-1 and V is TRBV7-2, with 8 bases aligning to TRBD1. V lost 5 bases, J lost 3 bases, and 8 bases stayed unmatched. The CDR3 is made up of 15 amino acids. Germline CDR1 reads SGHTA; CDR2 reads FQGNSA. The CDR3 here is CASSLGQAEDTEAFF. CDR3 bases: TGTGCCAGCAGCCTGGGACAGGCCGAGGACACTGAAGCTTTCTTT.

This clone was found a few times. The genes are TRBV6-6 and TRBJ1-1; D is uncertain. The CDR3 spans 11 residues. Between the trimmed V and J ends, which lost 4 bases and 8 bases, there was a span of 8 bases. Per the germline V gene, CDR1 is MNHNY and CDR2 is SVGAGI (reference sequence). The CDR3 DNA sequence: TGTGCCAGCAGTTTCTTGGAGGAAGCTTTCTTT. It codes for CASSFLEEAFF.

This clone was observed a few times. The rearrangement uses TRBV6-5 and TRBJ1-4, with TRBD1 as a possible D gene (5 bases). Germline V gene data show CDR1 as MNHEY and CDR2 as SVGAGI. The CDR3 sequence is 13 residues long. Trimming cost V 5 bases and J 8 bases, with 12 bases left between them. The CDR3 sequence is CASSPDTREKLFF. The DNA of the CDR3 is TGTGCCAGCAGTCCGGACACGAGGGAAAAACTGTTTTTT.

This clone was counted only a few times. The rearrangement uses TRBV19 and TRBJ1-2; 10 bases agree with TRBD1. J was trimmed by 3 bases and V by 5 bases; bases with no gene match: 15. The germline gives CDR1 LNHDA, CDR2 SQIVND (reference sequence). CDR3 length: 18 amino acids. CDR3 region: CASSFRTGGGSRDYGYTF. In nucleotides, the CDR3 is TGTGCCAGTAGTTTTCGGACAGGGGGGGGATCCAGGGACTATGGCTACACCTTC.

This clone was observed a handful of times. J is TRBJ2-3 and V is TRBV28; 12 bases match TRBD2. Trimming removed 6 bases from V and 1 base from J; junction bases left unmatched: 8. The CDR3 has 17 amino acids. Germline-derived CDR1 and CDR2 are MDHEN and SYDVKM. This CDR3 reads CASSPASGRGGTDTQYF. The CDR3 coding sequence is TGTGCCAGCAGCCCCGCTAGCGGGAGGGGTGGCACAGATACGCAGTATTTT.

The DNA of the CDR3 is TGTGCCAGCAGTTACTCCGCCGTCAGGGGGACTGAAGCTTTCTTT. It encodes CASSYSAVRGTEAFF. J is TRBJ1-1 and V is TRBV6-5; 7 bases align to TRBD1. This CDR3 has 15 residues. V lost 0 bases to trimming and J lost 5 bases; unmatched junction nucleotides: 6. Per germline, CDR1 MNHEY and CDR2 SVGAGI.

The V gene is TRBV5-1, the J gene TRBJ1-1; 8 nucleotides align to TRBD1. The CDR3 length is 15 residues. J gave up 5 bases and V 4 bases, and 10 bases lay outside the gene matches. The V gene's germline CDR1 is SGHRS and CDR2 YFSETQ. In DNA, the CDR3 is TGCGCCAGCAGCCCGAGGACAGGGACGAGGACTGAAGCTTTCTTT. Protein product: CASSPRTGTRTEAFF.

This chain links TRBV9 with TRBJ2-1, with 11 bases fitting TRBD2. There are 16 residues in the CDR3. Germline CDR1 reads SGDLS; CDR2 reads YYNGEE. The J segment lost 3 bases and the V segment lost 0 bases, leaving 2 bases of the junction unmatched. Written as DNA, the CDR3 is TGTGCCAGCAGCGTAGGACTAGCGGGGATCTACAATGAGCAGTTCTTC. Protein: CASSVGLAGIYNEQFF.

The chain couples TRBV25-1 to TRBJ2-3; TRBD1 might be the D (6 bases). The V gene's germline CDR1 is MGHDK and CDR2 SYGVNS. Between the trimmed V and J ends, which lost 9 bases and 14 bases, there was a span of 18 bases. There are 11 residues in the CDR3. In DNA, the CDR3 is TGTGCCAGTCGGTCGACAGGCATCGGGTATTTT. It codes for CASRSTGIGYF.